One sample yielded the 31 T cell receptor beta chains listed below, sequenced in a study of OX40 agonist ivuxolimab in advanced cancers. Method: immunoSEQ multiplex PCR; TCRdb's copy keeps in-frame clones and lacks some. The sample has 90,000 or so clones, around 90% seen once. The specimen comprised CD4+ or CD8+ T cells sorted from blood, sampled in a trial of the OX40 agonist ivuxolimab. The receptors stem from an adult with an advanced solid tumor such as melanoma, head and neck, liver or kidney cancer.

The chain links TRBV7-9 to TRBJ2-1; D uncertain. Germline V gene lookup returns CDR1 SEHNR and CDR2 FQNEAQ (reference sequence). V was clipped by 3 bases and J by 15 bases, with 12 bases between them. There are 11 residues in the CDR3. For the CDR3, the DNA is TGTGCCAGCAGCTTTCTGACATCGTTGTTCTTC. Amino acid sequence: CASSFLTSLFF.

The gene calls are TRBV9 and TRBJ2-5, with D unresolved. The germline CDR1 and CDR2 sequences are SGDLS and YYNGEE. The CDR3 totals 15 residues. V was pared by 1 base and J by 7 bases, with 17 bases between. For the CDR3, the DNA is TGTGCCAGCAGCGTATCCGCGGCCTGGGTAGGGACCCAGTACTTC. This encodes CASSVSAAWVGTQYF.

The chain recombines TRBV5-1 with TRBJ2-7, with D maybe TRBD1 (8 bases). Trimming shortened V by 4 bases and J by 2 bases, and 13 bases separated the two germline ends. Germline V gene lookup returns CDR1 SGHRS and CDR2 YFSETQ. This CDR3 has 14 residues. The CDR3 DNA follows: TGCGCCAGCAGCGGCACAGGGGGGGCCTACGAGCAGTACTTC. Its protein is CASSGTGGAYEQYF.

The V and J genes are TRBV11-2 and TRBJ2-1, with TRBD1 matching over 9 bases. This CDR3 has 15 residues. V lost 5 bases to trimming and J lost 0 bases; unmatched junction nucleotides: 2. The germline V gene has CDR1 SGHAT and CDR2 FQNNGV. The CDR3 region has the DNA TGTGCCAGCAGCGGGACAGGGACCTCCTACAATGAGCAGTTCTTC. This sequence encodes CASSGTGTSYNEQFF. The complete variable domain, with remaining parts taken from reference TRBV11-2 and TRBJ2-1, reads EAGVAQSPRYKIIEKRQSVAFWCNPISGHATLYWYQQILGQGPKLLIQFQNNGVVDDSQLPKDRFSAERLKGVDSTLKIQPAKLEDSAVYLCASSGTGTSYNEQFFGPGTRLTVL.

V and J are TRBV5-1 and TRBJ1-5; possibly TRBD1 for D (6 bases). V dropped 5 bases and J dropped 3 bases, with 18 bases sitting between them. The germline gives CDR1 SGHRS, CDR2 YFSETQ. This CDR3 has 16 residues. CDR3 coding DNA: TGCGCCAGCAGTCCCGAGGGGGTGTGGGACAATCAGCCCCAGCATTTT. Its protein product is CASSPEGVWDNQPQHF.

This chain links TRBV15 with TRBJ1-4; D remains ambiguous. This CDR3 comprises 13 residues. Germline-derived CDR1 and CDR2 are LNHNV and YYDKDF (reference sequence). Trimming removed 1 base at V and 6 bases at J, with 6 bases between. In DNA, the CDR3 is TGTGCCACCAGCAGAGGACGTGATGAAAAACTGTTTTTT. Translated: CATSRGRDEKLFF.

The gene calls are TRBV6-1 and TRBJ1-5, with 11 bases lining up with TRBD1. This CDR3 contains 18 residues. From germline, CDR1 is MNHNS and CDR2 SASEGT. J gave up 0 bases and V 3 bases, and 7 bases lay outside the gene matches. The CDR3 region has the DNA TGTGCCAGCAGTGAGTCCGGGACAGGGGGGTTTAGCAATCAGCCCCAGCATTTT. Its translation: CASSESGTGGFSNQPQHF.

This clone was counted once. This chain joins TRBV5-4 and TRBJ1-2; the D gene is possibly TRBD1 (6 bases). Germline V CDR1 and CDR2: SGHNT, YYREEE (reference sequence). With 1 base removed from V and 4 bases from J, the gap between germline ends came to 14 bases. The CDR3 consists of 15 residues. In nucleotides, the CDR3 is TGTGCCAGCAGCTTGAGGCAGGGGATCGGCTATGGCTACACCTTC. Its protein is CASSLRQGIGYGYTF.

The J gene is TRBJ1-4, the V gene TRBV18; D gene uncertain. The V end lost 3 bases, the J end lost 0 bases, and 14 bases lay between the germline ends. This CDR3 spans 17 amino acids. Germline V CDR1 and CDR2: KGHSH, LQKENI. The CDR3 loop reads CASSPRHASTTNEKLFF. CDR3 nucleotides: TGTGCCAGCTCACCTCGACACGCCAGCACAACTAATGAAAAACTGTTTTTT.

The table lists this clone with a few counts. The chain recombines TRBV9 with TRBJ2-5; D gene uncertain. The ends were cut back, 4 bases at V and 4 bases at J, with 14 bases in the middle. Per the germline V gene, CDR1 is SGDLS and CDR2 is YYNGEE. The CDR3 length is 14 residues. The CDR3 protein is CASSPRRTTETQYF. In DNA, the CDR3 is TGTGCCAGCAGCCCCCGGAGAACAACAGAGACCCAGTACTTC.

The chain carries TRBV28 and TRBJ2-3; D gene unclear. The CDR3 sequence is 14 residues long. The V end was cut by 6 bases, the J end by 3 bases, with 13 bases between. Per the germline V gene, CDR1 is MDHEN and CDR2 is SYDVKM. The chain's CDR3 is CASSDHTVTDTQYF. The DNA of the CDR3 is TGTGCCAGCAGCGACCACACCGTAACAGATACGCAGTATTTT.

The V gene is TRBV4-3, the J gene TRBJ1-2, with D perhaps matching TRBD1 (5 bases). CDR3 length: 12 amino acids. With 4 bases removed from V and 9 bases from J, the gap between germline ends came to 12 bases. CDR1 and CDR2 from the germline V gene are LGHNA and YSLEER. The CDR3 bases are TGCGCCAGCAGCCGGGACGTAGGGAGCTACACCTTC. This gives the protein CASSRDVGSYTF.

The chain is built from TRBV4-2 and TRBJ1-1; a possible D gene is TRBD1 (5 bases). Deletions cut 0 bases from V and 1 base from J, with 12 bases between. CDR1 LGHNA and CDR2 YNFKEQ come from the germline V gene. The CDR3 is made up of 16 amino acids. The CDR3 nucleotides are TGTGCCAGCAGCCAAGAGCAGGGAAACGGGAACACTGAAGCTTTCTTT. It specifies CASSQEQGNGNTEAFF.

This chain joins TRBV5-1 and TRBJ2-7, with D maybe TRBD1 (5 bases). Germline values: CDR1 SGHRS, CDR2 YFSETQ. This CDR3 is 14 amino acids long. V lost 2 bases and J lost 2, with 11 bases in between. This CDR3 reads CASSLAWGPYEQYF. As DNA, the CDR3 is TGCGCCAGCAGCTTAGCGTGGGGCCCCTACGAGCAGTACTTC. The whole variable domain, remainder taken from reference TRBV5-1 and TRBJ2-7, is KAGVTQTPRYLIKTRGQQVTLSCSPISGHRSVSWYQQTPGQGLQFLFEYFSETQRNKGNFPGRFSGRQFSNSRSEMNVSTLELGDSALYLCASSLAWGPYEQYFGPGTRLTVT.

The CDR3 coding sequence is TGTGCCAGCAGTTTCCCCACACAGTCTAACTATGGCTACACCTTC. It translates to CASSFPTQSNYGYTF. The chain combines TRBV28 with TRBJ1-2; the D is unclear. CDR1 and CDR2 (germline): MDHEN, SYDVKM. V lost 3 bases and J lost 0, with 11 bases in between. The CDR3 is 15 residues long.

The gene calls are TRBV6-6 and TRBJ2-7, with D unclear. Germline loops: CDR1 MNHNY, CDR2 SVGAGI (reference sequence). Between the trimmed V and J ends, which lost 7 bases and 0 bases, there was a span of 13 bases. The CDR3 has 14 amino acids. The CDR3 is CASMDVHSSYEQYF. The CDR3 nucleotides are TGTGCCAGCATGGACGTGCATAGCTCCTACGAGCAGTACTTC.

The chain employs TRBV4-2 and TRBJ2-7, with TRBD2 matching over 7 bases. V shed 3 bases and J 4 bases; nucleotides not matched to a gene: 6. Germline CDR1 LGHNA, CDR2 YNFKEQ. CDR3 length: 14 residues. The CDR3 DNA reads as TGTGCCAGCAGCCAGGCTAGCGGAGATTACGAGCAGTACTTC. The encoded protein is CASSQASGDYEQYF.

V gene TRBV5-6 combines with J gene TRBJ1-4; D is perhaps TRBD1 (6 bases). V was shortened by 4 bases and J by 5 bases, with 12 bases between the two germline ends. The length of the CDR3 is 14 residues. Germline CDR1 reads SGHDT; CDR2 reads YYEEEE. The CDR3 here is CASSLTGPNEKLFF. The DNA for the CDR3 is TGTGCCAGCAGCCTGACAGGCCCGAATGAAAAACTGTTTTTT.

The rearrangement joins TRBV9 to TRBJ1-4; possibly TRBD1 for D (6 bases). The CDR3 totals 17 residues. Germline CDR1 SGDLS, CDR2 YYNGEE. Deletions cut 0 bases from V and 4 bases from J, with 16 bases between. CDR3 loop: CASSVVEGETGNEKLFF. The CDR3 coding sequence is TGTGCCAGCAGCGTAGTGGAGGGGGAAACAGGTAATGAAAAACTGTTTTTT. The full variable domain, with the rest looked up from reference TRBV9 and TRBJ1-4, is DSGVTQTPKHLITATGQRVTLRCSPRSGDLSVYWYQQSLDQGLQFLIQYYNGEERAKGNILERFSAQQFPDLHSELNLSSLELGDSALYFCASSVVEGETGNEKLFFGSGTQLSVL.

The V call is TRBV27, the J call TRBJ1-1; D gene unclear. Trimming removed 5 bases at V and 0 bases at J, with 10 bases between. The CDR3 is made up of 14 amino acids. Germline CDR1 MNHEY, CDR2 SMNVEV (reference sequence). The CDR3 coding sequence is TGTGCCAGCAGTCTTACAACGATGAACACTGAAGCTTTCTTT. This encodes CASSLTTMNTEAFF.

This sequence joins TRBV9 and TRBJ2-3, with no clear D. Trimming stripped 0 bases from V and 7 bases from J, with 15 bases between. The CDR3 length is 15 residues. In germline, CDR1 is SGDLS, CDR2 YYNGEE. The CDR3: CASSVDMPPYNTQYF. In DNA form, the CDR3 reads TGTGCCAGCAGCGTAGATATGCCGCCCTATAATACGCAGTATTTT.

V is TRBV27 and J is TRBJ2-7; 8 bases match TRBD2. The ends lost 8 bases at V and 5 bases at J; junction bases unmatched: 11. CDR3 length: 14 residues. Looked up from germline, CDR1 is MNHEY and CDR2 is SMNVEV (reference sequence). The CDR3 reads CASSSGLGRNEQYF. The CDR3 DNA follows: TGTGCCAGCTCCTCGGGACTAGGACGAAACGAGCAGTACTTC.

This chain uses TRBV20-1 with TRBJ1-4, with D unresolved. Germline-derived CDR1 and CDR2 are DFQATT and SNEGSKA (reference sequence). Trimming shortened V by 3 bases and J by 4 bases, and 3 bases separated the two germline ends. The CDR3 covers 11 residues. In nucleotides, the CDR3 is TGCAGTGCTAGGATTAATGAAAAACTGTTTTTT. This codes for CSARINEKLFF.

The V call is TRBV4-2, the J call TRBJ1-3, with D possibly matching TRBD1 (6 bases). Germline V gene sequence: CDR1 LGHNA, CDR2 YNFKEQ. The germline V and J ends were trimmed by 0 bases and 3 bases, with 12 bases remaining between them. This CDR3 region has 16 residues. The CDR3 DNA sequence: TGTGCCAGCAGCCAAGATTCTCAGGGGAGTGGAAACACCATATATTTT. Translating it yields CASSQDSQGSGNTIYF.

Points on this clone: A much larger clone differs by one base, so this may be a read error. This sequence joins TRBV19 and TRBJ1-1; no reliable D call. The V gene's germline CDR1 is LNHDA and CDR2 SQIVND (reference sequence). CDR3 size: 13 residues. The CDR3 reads CASGIVSNTEAFF. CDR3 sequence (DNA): TGTGCCAGTGGTATAGTTTCGAACACTGAAGCTTTCTTT.

The CDR3, as DNA: TGTGCCAGCAGCTTAGCTCAGGGTGTTGATCAGCCCCAGCATTTT. Residues: CASSLAQGVDQPQHF. This sequence joins TRBV7-8 and TRBJ1-5; D is perhaps TRBD1 (5 bases). Germline CDR1 reads SGHVS; CDR2 reads FQNEAQ. V lost 0 bases and J 5 bases, leaving 11 bases between the germline ends. The CDR3 has 15 amino acids. The whole variable domain, filled in from reference TRBV7-8 and TRBJ1-5, reads GAGVSQSPRYKVAKRGQDVALRCDPISGHVSLFWYQQALGQGPEFLTYFQNEAQLDKSGLPSDRFFAERPEGSVSTLKIQRTQQEDSAVYLCASSLAQGVDQPQHFGDGTRLSIL.

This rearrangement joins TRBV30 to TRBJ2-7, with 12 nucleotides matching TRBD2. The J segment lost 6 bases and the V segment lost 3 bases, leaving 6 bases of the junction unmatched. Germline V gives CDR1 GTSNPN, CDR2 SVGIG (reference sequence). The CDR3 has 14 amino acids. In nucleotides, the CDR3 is TGTGCCTGGAGCAGACTAGCGGGAGTGGGCGAGCAGTACTTC. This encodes CAWSRLAGVGEQYF.

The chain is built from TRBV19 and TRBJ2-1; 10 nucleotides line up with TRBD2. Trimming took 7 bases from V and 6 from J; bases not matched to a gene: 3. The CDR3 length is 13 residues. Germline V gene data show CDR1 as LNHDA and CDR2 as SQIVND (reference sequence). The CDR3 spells CASTQREGNEQFF. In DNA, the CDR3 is TGTGCCAGTACTCAGCGGGAGGGCAATGAGCAGTTCTTC.

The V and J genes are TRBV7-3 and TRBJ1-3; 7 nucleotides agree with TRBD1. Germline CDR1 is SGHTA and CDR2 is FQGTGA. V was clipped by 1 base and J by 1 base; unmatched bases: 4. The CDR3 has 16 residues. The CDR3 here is CASSLNPGGSGNTIYF. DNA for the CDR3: TGTGCCAGCAGCTTAAATCCAGGGGGGTCTGGAAACACCATATATTTT.

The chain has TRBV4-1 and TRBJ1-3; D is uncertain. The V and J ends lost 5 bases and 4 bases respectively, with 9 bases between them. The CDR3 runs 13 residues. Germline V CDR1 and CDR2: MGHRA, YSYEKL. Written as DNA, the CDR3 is TGCGCCAGCAGCACCGGACGGGGAAACACCATATATTTT. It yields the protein CASSTGRGNTIYF.

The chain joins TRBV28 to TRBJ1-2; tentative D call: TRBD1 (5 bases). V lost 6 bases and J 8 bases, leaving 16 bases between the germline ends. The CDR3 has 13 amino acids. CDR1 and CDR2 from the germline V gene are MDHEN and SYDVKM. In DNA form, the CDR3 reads TGTGCCAGCAGCCCACTGGTAGGGGAGGGCTACACCTTC. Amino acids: CASSPLVGEGYTF.